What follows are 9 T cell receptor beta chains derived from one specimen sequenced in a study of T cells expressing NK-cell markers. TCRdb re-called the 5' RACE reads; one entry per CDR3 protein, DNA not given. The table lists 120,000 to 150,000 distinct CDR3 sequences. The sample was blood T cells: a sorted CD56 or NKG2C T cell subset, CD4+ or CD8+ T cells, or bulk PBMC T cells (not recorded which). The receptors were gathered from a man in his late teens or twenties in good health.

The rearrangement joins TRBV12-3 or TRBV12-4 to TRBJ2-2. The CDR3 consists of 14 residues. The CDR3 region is CASVLLLPTGELFF.

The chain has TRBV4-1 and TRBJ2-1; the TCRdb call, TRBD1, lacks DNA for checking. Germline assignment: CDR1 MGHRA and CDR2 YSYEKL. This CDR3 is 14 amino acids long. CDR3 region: CASSQLSGGGEQFF.

This CDR3 reads CASSHGADQPQHF. The gene calls are TRBV6-5 and TRBJ1-5; the D gene TCRdb calls, TRBD1, cannot be checked with no DNA. Germline values: CDR1 MNHEY, CDR2 SVGAGI. The length of the CDR3 is 13 residues.

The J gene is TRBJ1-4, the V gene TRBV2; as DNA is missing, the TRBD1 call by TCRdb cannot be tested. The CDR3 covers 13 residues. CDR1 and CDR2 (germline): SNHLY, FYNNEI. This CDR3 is CASRPVRGEKLFF.

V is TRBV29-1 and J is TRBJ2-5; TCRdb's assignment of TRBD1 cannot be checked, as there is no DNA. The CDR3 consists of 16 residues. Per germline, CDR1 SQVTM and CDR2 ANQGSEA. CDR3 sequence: CSVEFRGQGARETQYF. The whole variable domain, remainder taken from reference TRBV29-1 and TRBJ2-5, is SAVISQKPSRDICQRGTSLTIQCQVDSQVTMMFWYRQQPGQSLTLIATANQGSEATYESGFVIDKFPISRPNLTFSTLTVSNMSPEDSSIYLCSVEFRGQGARETQYFGPGTRLLVL.

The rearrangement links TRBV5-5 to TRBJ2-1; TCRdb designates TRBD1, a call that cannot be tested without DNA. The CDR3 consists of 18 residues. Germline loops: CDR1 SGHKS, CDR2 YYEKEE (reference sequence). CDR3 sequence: CASSLDGGGRVQVDEQFF.

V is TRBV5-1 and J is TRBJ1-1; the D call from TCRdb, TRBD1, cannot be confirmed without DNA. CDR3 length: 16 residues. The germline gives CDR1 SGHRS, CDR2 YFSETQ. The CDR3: CASSLATGTPQSEAFF.

The CDR3: CASSLTQRERGNTQYF. This chain links TRBV2 with TRBJ2-3; TCRdb designates TRBD1, a call that cannot be tested without DNA. Germline CDR1 SNHLY, CDR2 FYNNEI. The length of the CDR3 is 16 residues.

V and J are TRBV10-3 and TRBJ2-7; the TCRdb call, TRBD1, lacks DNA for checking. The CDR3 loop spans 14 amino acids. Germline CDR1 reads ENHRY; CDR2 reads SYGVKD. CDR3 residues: CAINSPGQGSEQYF.